This record looks at one T cell receptor (beta chain) sequence and its context. The antigen is not known. The record originates from a study of T cell repertoires in cytomegalovirus infection. Study summary: CMV epitopes used comprised recently identified HLA-C-restricted ones and well-studied HLA-B-restricted ones. Indicated by public TCR beta signatures were CMV infection and matching HLA type.

General observations from the study: HLA-C-restricted, CMV-specific TCR beta clonotypes were dominant ex vivo. People with CMV and the relevant HLA were identified by cumulative public TCR beta family frequency.

There are 14 residues in the CDR3. The germline gives CDR1 SGHVS, CDR2 FNYEAQ. V lost 3 bases and J 7 bases, leaving 14 bases between the germline ends. TCRdb re-derived calls from the reads in MiXCR, one entry per CDR3 protein. The sample carries approximately 990,000 distinct CDR3 sequences, around 30% recorded once. The V call is TRBV7-6, the J call TRBJ2-3; D is perhaps TRBD1 or TRBD2 (5 bases each). This specimen consisted of cultured CD8+ T cells from PBMCs, obtained from culture after CMV antigen stimulation. The sequence was collected from a human donor in good health (CMV status not recorded). Some clones in this sample may be carry-over from other donors' samples. The chain's CDR3 is CASSLGPKGNTQYF. Written as DNA, the CDR3 is TGTGCCAGCAGCTTGGGACCCAAAGGGAATACGCAGTATTTT.